The 12 T cell receptor beta chains in this list originate from one sample, sequenced in a study of CD8+ T cells in alopecia areata. Isolated RNA was reverse transcribed into cDNA used as the sequencing template. Here immunoSEQ multiplex PCR was the method, and the copy in TCRdb shows in-frame clones only, minus some. This sample has approximately 150,000 clones, with roughly 50% found just once. The source material was CD4+ T cells sorted from blood. The receptors come from a human donor in good health.

The chain has TRBV5-1 and TRBJ2-3; TRBD2 matches 9 bases. The CDR3 covers 15 residues. Germline CDR1 SGHRS, CDR2 YFSETQ. V was pared by 4 bases and J by 2 bases, with 5 bases of the junction left unmatched. The CDR3 is CASSLAGGSTDTQYF. DNA for the CDR3: TGCGCCAGCAGCCTGGCGGGAGGGTCCACAGATACGCAGTATTTT. The whole variable domain, filled in from reference TRBV5-1 and TRBJ2-3, reads KAGVTQTPRYLIKTRGQQVTLSCSPISGHRSVSWYQQTPGQGLQFLFEYFSETQRNKGNFPGRFSGRQFSNSRSEMNVSTLELGDSALYLCASSLAGGSTDTQYFGPGTRLTVL.

V and J are TRBV30 and TRBJ2-7; 9 bases line up with TRBD1. The CDR3 loop spans 12 amino acids. The V gene's germline CDR1 is GTSNPN and CDR2 SVGIG (reference sequence). V lost 4 bases and J lost 6; bases outside the gene matches: 4. For the CDR3, the DNA is TGTGCCTGGACCCCGGGACAGGGCGAGCAGTACTTC. It codes for CAWTPGQGEQYF.

V gene TRBV29-1 combines with J gene TRBJ2-2; TRBD2 matches at 9 bases. The V gene end was trimmed by 5 bases and the J gene end by 5 bases; junction bases not matched to a gene: 6. CDR1 and CDR2 (germline): SQVTM, ANQGSEA. This CDR3 has 14 amino acids. The CDR3: CSVTTSGLTGELFF. CDR3 DNA: TGCAGCGTTACGACTAGCGGACTAACCGGGGAGCTGTTTTTT.

The chain links TRBV5-1 to TRBJ2-6; the match to TRBD2 covers 7 bases. CDR1 and CDR2 from the germline V gene are SGHRS and YFSETQ. With V trimmed by 0 bases and J by 1 base, 4 bases remained unmatched. This CDR3 region has 17 residues. CDR3 in DNA: TGCGCCAGCAGCTTGGCCTCGGGGGGATCTGGGGCCAACGTCCTGACTTTC. It encodes CASSLASGGSGANVLTF.

The chain combines TRBV5-1 with TRBJ2-7; TRBD1 matches at 7 bases. There are 12 residues in the CDR3. The junction had 8 bases not matched to a gene; V was cut back by 10 bases and J by 4 bases. Germline V gene lookup returns CDR1 SGHRS and CDR2 YFSETQ. The CDR3 coding sequence is TGCGCCCGACAGGGTTCGGGGTACGAGCAGTACTTC. This codes for CARQGSGYEQYF.

The chain couples TRBV2 to TRBJ1-1; D uncertain. The CDR3 has 13 amino acids. Trimming cost V 6 bases and J 6 bases, with 14 bases left between them. Germline CDR1 and CDR2: SNHLY and FYNNEI. CDR3 protein: CASSSSPLAEAFF. Here the CDR3 DNA reads TGTGCCAGCAGCTCCAGCCCTTTGGCTGAAGCTTTCTTT.

The chain combines TRBV4-1 with TRBJ2-3; D possibly corresponds to TRBD2 (6 bases). CDR3 length: 14 residues. Germline V CDR1 and CDR2: MGHRA, YSYEKL. Trimming took 0 bases from V and 6 from J, leaving 10 bases between them. The CDR3 loop reads CASSQDSGRDTQYF. The CDR3 coding sequence is TGCGCCAGCAGCCAAGACAGTGGGAGGGATACGCAGTATTTT.

The sample holds one count of this clone. The rearrangement joins TRBV4-1 to TRBJ2-1; no firm D call. The length of the CDR3 is 14 residues. Deletions cut 0 bases from V and 5 bases from J, with 8 bases between. Germline V lookup: CDR1 MGHRA, CDR2 YSYEKL. In DNA, the CDR3 is TGCGCCAGCAGCCAAGAGCTGGCTGACAATGAGCAGTTCTTC. Its protein product is CASSQELADNEQFF.

This clone was counted between two and nine times. This rearrangement joins TRBV18 to TRBJ1-5; TRBD1 matches at 9 bases. The CDR3 has 15 residues. V trimming: 6 bases; J trimming: 4 bases; junction bases outside the gene matches: 7. Looked up from germline, CDR1 is KGHSH and CDR2 is LQKENI. CDR3 amino acids: CASSSGTGRNQPQHF. CDR3 sequence (DNA): TGTGCCAGCTCGTCCGGGACAGGGAGAAATCAGCCCCAGCATTTT.

This sequence joins TRBV27 and TRBJ1-3; weak D call: TRBD1 (6 bases). CDR1 is MNHEY, CDR2 SMNVEV, per germline (reference sequence). Trimming removed 5 bases at V and 4 bases at J, with 12 bases between. CDR3 length equals 14 residues. CDR3 region: CASSAGALGNTIYF. CDR3 in DNA: TGTGCCAGCAGTGCAGGGGCTCTGGGAAACACCATATATTTT.

This clone has only a few counts. The chain carries TRBV4-2 and TRBJ2-3, with D uncertain. CDR1 is LGHNA and CDR2 is YNFKEQ in the germline V gene. Trimming stripped 2 bases from V and 0 bases from J, with 6 bases between. This CDR3 is 14 amino acids long. The chain's CDR3 is CASSQSSSTDTQYF. The CDR3 DNA reads as TGTGCCAGCAGCCAATCTTCCAGCACAGATACGCAGTATTTT.

This clone occurred a few times. The rearrangement links TRBV4-1 to TRBJ2-1; D ambiguous. The germline V and J ends were trimmed by 4 bases and 7 bases, with 8 bases remaining between them. The CDR3 covers 12 residues. CDR1 is MGHRA and CDR2 is YSYEKL in the germline V gene. In DNA, the CDR3 is TGCGCCAGCAGCCGACCCCGGAATGAGCAGTTCTTC. Its protein is CASSRPRNEQFF.